A selection of T cell receptor beta chains follows, all from one sample in a study of early T cells in non-severe SARS-CoV-2 infection. TCRdb reprocessed the 5' RACE reads with MiXCR, giving one entry per CDR3 protein. The profile shows fewer than 120,000 distinct CDR3 sequences, 10% to 15% of them singletons. The sequencing used whole blood, collected at baseline. The source is an adult who was a healthcare worker with PCR-confirmed SARS-CoV-2 infection or an uninfected control (not recorded which). Both conserved end residues are part of each CDR3. D genes are given only for firm matches. Where a row states a size, it is once, few, many or the class of an expanded clone; other rows omit it.

TRBV15	few	17	TRBD1	TRBJ2-7	TGTGCCACCAGCAGAGTCTGGGGACAGATAAGCTCCTACGAGCAGTACTTC	CATSRVWGQISSYEQYF
TRBV6-6	many	14	TRBD1	TRBJ1-4	TGTGCCAGCAGTTGGGGACAGAAGAGCGAAAAACTGTTTTTT	CASSWGQKSEKLFF
TRBV5-1	many	16	NA	TRBJ2-7	TGCGCCAGCAGCTCCGGCCCGGAGACGGGTACCTACGAGCAGTACTTC	CASSSGPETGTYEQYF
TRBV29-1	few	13	NA	TRBJ2-7	TGCAGCGTTCCCCCGACTAGGGTCTACGAGCAGTACTTC	CSVPPTRVYEQYF
TRBV5-1	NA	15	NA	TRBJ1-1	TGCGCCAGCAGGTCCGGGACGGGAATCTACACTGAAGCTTTCTTT	CASRSGTGIYTEAFF
TRBV9	NA	14	NA	TRBJ1-2	TGTGCCAGCAGCGGCCCAGGACGGAACTATGGCTACACCTTC	CASSGPGRNYGYTF
TRBV12-3/TRBV12-4	few	14	TRBD1	TRBJ1-5	TGTGCCAGCAGTCCGGGACAGGGCTCGGAGCCCCAGCATTTT	CASSPGQGSEPQHF
TRBV18	NA	16	NA	TRBJ1-1	TGTGCCAGCTCACTGACGAAAGACCTGATGAACACTGAAGCTTTCTTT	CASSLTKDLMNTEAFF
TRBV5-1	NA	13	NA	TRBJ2-1	TGCGCCAGCAGCTTGGTGGTAGACAATGAGCAGTTCTTC	CASSLVVDNEQFF
TRBV6-6	many	14	NA	TRBJ1-6	TGTGCCAGCAGTTACTCATCAGGGAATTCACCCCTCCACTTT	CASSYSSGNSPLHF
TRBV6-1	NA	17	TRBD1	TRBJ1-5	TGTGCCAGCACCCAAGGAAGGGGGACAGTTAGCAATCAGCCCCAGCATTTT	CASTQGRGTVSNQPQHF
TRBV5-1	few	14	NA	TRBJ2-5	TGCGCCAGCAACCTATGGGGTAACCAAGAGACCCAGTACTTC	CASNLWGNQETQYF
TRBV5-5	NA	15	NA	TRBJ2-1	TGTGCCAGCAGCTCAATAGGGGTCGGGGCCCATGAGCAGTTCTTC	CASSSIGVGAHEQFF
TRBV5-1	few	13	NA	TRBJ2-2	TGCGCCAGCAGCTTGGAGGGTATCGGGGAGCTGTTTTTT	CASSLEGIGELFF
TRBV20-1	many	12	TRBD1	TRBJ1-1	TGCAGTGCTAAAACAGGGGGTTCTGAAGCTTTCTTT	CSAKTGGSEAFF
TRBV6-6	many	12	NA	TRBJ1-5	TGTGCCAGCAGTTACCAGAATCAGCCCCAGCATTTT	CASSYQNQPQHF
TRBV5-5	few	13	TRBD1	TRBJ2-7	TGTGCCAGCAGCAGGGACAGGGGGTACGAGCAGTACTTC	CASSRDRGYEQYF
TRBV20-1	many	14	TRBD1	TRBJ1-1	TGCAGTGTCCCTCCAACAGGGGGCTACACTGAAGCTTTCTTT	CSVPPTGGYTEAFF
TRBV18	few	11	NA	TRBJ2-3	TGTGCCAGCCTTGAGACAGATACGCAGTATTTT	CASLETDTQYF